The 31 T cell receptor beta chains below were found in one sample sequenced in a study of post-analysis software for immune sequencing data. Their target antigens are unknown. TCR beta libraries were prepared from cDNA with unique molecular identifiers. TCRdb re-called the PCR reads through MiXCR, storing one row per CDR3 protein. Here the sample spans roughly 700,000 distinct CDR3 sequences, roughly 27% being singletons. Findings and limits, study-wide: In patients, about 5 TRBV segments were more frequent than in controls, with TRBV5-6, TRBV5-1 and TRBV20-1 among them.

Sequencing was carried out using blood. These receptors were obtained from a girl aged 10 to 17 with multiple sclerosis.

The chain recombines TRBV20-1 with TRBJ2-5; D remains unclear. Trimming took off 3 bases at V and 2 bases at J, with 7 bases between the two ends. This CDR3 comprises 12 residues. Germline CDR1 DFQATT, CDR2 SNEGSKA (reference sequence). CDR3 protein: CSASSQQETQYF. The DNA for the CDR3 is TGCAGTGCTAGTTCCCAACAAGAGACCCAGTACTTC.

The V call is TRBV27, the J call TRBJ1-2, with D maybe TRBD1 (6 bases). CDR3 length: 12 amino acids. CDR1 and CDR2 (germline): MNHEY, SMNVEV (reference sequence). Between the trimmed V and J ends, which lost 8 bases and 8 bases, there was a span of 15 bases. CDR3 region: CASSSGAHGYTF. The CDR3 DNA is TGTGCCAGCTCTTCAGGGGCTCACGGCTACACCTTC.

The V and J genes are TRBV20-1 and TRBJ2-1, with TRBD2 matching 10 bases. Germline V lookup: CDR1 DFQATT, CDR2 SNEGSKA (reference sequence). The CDR3 runs 13 residues. V was pared by 6 bases and J by 6 bases, with 5 bases of the junction left unmatched. The CDR3 loop reads CSALAGFSNEQFF. The CDR3 nucleotides are TGCAGTGCACTAGCGGGATTTTCCAATGAGCAGTTCTTC.

Comments on this clonotype: One end of the junction fails to match germline, which may point to a read error. The chain combines TRBV6-6 with TRBJ2-1; D may be TRBD2 (6 bases). The CDR3 is 16 amino acids. The germline V gene has CDR1 MNHNY and CDR2 SVGAGI (reference sequence). DNA for the CDR3: TGTGCCTGCAGGCCGTGGGGGGTATCCGAGCACAATGAGCAGTTCTTC. Residues: CACRPWGVSEHNEQFF.

The V gene is TRBV4-1, the J gene TRBJ2-1, with D perhaps TRBD1 (7 bases). CDR3 length: 16 residues. The germline V gene encodes CDR1 MGHRA and CDR2 YSYEKL. V gave up 3 bases and J gave up 13 bases, with 25 bases separating them. The CDR3 protein is CASSHNDGGGQETQFF. CDR3 DNA sequence: TGCGCCAGCAGCCACAACGACGGAGGGGGCCAGGAGACCCAGTTCTTC.

The chain joins TRBV10-3 to TRBJ2-1, with 7 bases fitting TRBD2. This CDR3 has 15 residues. Germline values: CDR1 ENHRY, CDR2 SYGVKD. With V trimmed by 3 bases and J by 6 bases, 8 bases remained unmatched. The CDR3 here is CAISEGLAAGNEQFF. CDR3 in DNA: TGTGCCATCAGTGAAGGTCTAGCGGCCGGCAATGAGCAGTTCTTC.

This clonotype came up a few times. The chain carries TRBV5-1 and TRBJ2-7; the D is unclear. This CDR3 comprises 13 residues. Looked up from germline, CDR1 is SGHRS and CDR2 is YFSETQ. Trimming took 7 bases from V and 3 from J, leaving 14 bases between them. The CDR3 bases are TGCGCCAGCTCGTCTACGTATCTCTACGAGCAGTACTTC. Translated, it gives CASSSTYLYEQYF.

This clonotype was seen more than once but under ten times. The rearrangement links TRBV28 to TRBJ2-5, with D unclear. The J call is doubtful: the DNA matches TRBJ2-7 better. The CDR3 runs to 11 residues. The germline gives CDR1 MDHEN, CDR2 SYDVKM. In nucleotides, the CDR3 is TGTGCCAGCAGAACCCCCTACGAGCAGTACTTC. This sequence encodes CASRTPYEQYF.

This clonotype occurred a few times. The chain combines TRBV24-1 with TRBJ2-3; TRBD2 agrees at 9 bases. This CDR3 is built from 16 residues. Germline V CDR1 and CDR2: KGHDR, SFDVKD. Losses at the gene ends were 3 bases for V and 0 bases for J; bases not matched to a gene: 3. The CDR3 nucleotides read TGTGCCACCAGTGATCTTGGACTAGCGAGCACAGATACGCAGTATTTT. Its translation: CATSDLGLASTDTQYF.

For this clonotype: A much larger clone lies a single base off, so this may be a read error. The chain uses TRBV5-6 and TRBJ2-1; D uncertain. The CDR3 extends over 11 amino acids. CDR1 is SGHDT and CDR2 is YYEEEE in the germline V gene. Deletions cut 4 bases from V and 5 bases from J, with 4 bases between. CDR3 coding DNA: TGTGCCAGCAGCACCAACAATGAGCAGTTCTTC. As protein: CASSTNNEQFF.

CDR3 sequence (DNA): TGTGCCAGCAGTTTATCTGTTCGACAGCCCCAGCATTTT. It translates to CASSLSVRQPQHF. The V gene is TRBV27, the J gene TRBJ1-5; D not certain. V was clipped by 0 bases and J by 7 bases, with 7 bases between them. This CDR3 is built from 13 residues. CDR1 is MNHEY, CDR2 SMNVEV, per germline (reference sequence).

The V call is TRBV10-3, the J call TRBJ1-6; D remains unclear. The germline V gene has CDR1 ENHRY and CDR2 SYGVKD. CDR3 length equals 13 residues. Trimming left V 5 bases short and J 5 bases short, with 7 bases between. The CDR3 here is CAISSSNNSPLHF. The CDR3 DNA reads as TGTGCCATCAGTTCCAGCAATAATTCACCCCTCCACTTT.

This clonotype has only one observation. The gene calls are TRBV20-1 and TRBJ1-6; D remains unclear. The length of the CDR3 is 11 residues. V lost 4 bases, J lost 10 bases, and 8 bases lay in between. CDR1 is DFQATT and CDR2 is SNEGSKA in the germline V gene (reference sequence). CDR3 residues: CSAKAGSPLHF. CDR3 DNA: TGCAGTGCTAAGGCTGGCTCACCCCTCCACTTT.

This clonotype was seen a few times. V and J are TRBV9 and TRBJ2-6; D may be TRBD1 (6 bases). Germline assignment: CDR1 SGDLS and CDR2 YYNGEE. Deletions cut 3 bases from V and 4 bases from J, with 11 bases between. The CDR3 spans 15 residues. The CDR3 region has the DNA TGTGCCAGCAGCGCACAGGGTACAGGGGCCAACGTCCTGACTTTC. This sequence encodes CASSAQGTGANVLTF.

The V gene is TRBV27, the J gene TRBJ2-2; TRBD2 matches 7 bases. The trim removed 7 bases at V and 6 bases at J, leaving 8 bases unmatched. This CDR3 has 14 amino acids. Germline V CDR1 and CDR2: MNHEY, SMNVEV (reference sequence). CDR3 sequence reads: CASTTTSLAGELFF. The CDR3 coding sequence is TGTGCCAGCACCACGACTAGCTTGGCCGGGGAGCTGTTTTTT.

The chain is built from TRBV20-1 and TRBJ2-7; TRBD1 is a possible D gene (5 bases). The V end lost 3 bases, the J end lost 2 bases, and 8 bases lay between the germline ends. The CDR3 is 12 residues long. Germline V gene lookup returns CDR1 DFQATT and CDR2 SNEGSKA (reference sequence). CDR3 coding DNA: TGCAGTGCTAGGGGGCTTACCTACGAGCAGTACTTC. Translating gives CSARGLTYEQYF.

The chain carries TRBV2 and TRBJ2-4; 10 bases match TRBD2. The J call is in doubt because the DNA end fits TRBJ2-7 better. CDR3 size: 13 residues. Germline values: CDR1 SNHLY, CDR2 FYNNEI. As DNA, the CDR3 is TGTGCCAGCACGGCTAGCGGGAGTTACGAGCAGTACTTC. This sequence encodes CASTASGSYEQYF.

J is TRBJ2-3 and V is TRBV7-2, with TRBD2 identical over 7 bases. The CDR3 is made up of 16 amino acids. The trim removed 6 bases at V and 4 bases at J, leaving 13 bases unmatched. Per germline, CDR1 SGHTA and CDR2 FQGNSA. The CDR3 DNA follows: TGTGCCAGCAGTCCACAGCGGGGTTTCCGGGCAGATACGCAGTATTTT. Translated: CASSPQRGFRADTQYF. The whole variable domain, filled in from reference TRBV7-2 and TRBJ2-3, reads GAGVSQSPSNKVTEKGKDVELRCDPISGHTALYWYRQSLGQGLEFLIYFQGNSAPDKSGLPSDRFSAERTGGSVSTLTIQRTQQEDSAVYLCASSPQRGFRADTQYFGPGTRLTVL.

About this clonotype itself: This may arise from a read error, as a much more abundant clone is one base away. This chain joins TRBV7-9 and TRBJ2-7, with D unclear. Trimming removed 5 bases from V and 2 bases from J, with 7 bases in between. The V gene's germline CDR1 is SEHNR and CDR2 FQNEAQ (reference sequence). The CDR3 has 12 amino acids. The CDR3 spells CASSPQAYEQYF. The CDR3 coding sequence is TGTGCCAGCAGCCCTCAGGCCTACGAGCAGTACTTC.

J is TRBJ2-1 and V is TRBV14, with 7 positions matching TRBD2. Germline trimming cut 3 bases from V and 15 bases from J; bases unmatched to any gene: 8. The CDR3 is made up of 12 amino acids. Germline values: CDR1 SGHDN, CDR2 FVKESK. The CDR3 is CASSQVAGSSFF. The CDR3 DNA follows: TGTGCCAGCAGCCAGGTAGCGGGTAGTTCGTTCTTC.

This clonotype was counted only a few times. V usage is TRBV19 and J usage is TRBJ2-5; D remains unclear. TRBJ2-7 matches the DNA end more closely, so the J call is doubtful. There are 12 residues in the CDR3. CDR1 is LNHDA, CDR2 SQIVND, per germline (reference sequence). The CDR3 bases are TGTGCCAGTAGTCCCTCGTCGGGCGAGCAGTACTTC. Its translation is CASSPSSGEQYF.

This chain uses TRBV20-1 with TRBJ2-3; 13 bases are shared with TRBD2. Looked up from germline, CDR1 is DFQATT and CDR2 is SNEGSKA (reference sequence). The V segment lost 0 bases and the J segment 2 bases; nucleotides outside the gene matches: 5. This CDR3 spans 17 amino acids. Here the CDR3 reads CSARDITSGRDTDTQYF. Written as DNA, the CDR3 is TGCAGTGCTAGAGACATTACTAGCGGGAGGGACACAGATACGCAGTATTTT.

The chain recombines TRBV7-9 with TRBJ2-1; 11 bases are shared with TRBD2. Gene TRBJ2-7 matches the end of the DNA better, so the J call may be wrong. The CDR3 sequence is 16 residues long. CDR1 is SEHNR, CDR2 FQNEAQ, per germline (reference sequence). The CDR3 nucleotides are TGTGCCAGCAGCTTATCGCGACTAGCGGGGTACAATGAGCAGTACTTC. Translation: CASSLSRLAGYNEQYF.

The sample holds a few counts of this clonotype. The V call is TRBV20-1, the J call TRBJ1-5; a possible D gene is TRBD1 (5 bases). CDR3 size: 15 residues. Trimming pared 1 base from V and 0 bases from J, leaving 10 bases between. CDR1 is DFQATT and CDR2 is SNEGSKA in the germline V gene (reference sequence). CDR3 residues: CSARAGGFSNQPQHF. In DNA, the CDR3 is TGCAGTGCTAGAGCCGGGGGATTTAGCAATCAGCCCCAGCATTTT.

A few counts support this clonotype. The V call is TRBV27, the J call TRBJ2-1; 9 bases align to TRBD1. This CDR3 spans 14 amino acids. Trimming removed 5 bases from V and 4 bases from J; junction bases left unmatched: 3. Germline CDR1 MNHEY, CDR2 SMNVEV (reference sequence). The CDR3 sequence: CASSTGGVYNEQFF. CDR3 in DNA: TGTGCCAGCAGTACAGGGGGCGTATACAATGAGCAGTTCTTC.

The V gene is TRBV28, the J gene TRBJ2-3; the D gene is possibly TRBD2 (5 bases). CDR3 length: 12 residues. Germline-derived CDR1 and CDR2 are MDHEN and SYDVKM. V was pared by 7 bases and J by 5 bases, with 10 bases between. The CDR3 sequence: CASTPRGDTQYF. The CDR3, as DNA: TGTGCCAGCACCCCTCGGGGAGATACGCAGTATTTT.

This clonotype was counted between two and nine times. The genes are TRBV6-2 or TRBV6-3 and TRBJ2-4; D call uncertain. The CDR3 is 17 amino acids. CDR1 and CDR2 from the germline V gene are MNHEY and SVGEGT. With 2 bases removed from V and 0 bases from J, the gap between germline ends came to 14 bases. The CDR3 reads CASSYVLTPLAKNIQYF. For the CDR3, the DNA is TGTGCCAGCAGTTACGTGTTGACACCGCTAGCCAAAAACATTCAGTACTTC.

The CDR3 DNA sequence: TGCGCCAGCAGCTCCCGATGGGGAGGTCCTAATGGCTACACCTTC. Amino acids: CASSSRWGGPNGYTF. The rearrangement joins TRBV5-1 to TRBJ1-2; D gene uncertain. Trimming took off 3 bases at V and 6 bases at J, with 18 bases between the two ends. This CDR3 is built from 15 residues. Germline lookup yields CDR1 SGHRS and CDR2 YFSETQ.

This clonotype has at least ten counts. This chain uses TRBV29-1 with TRBJ1-2; D is unresolved. Germline V gene sequence: CDR1 SQVTM, CDR2 ANQGSEA. CDR3 length equals 16 residues. Trimming took off 0 bases at V and 4 bases at J, with 18 bases between the two ends. CDR3 bases: TGCAGCGTTGAAGACGTACGAGGGCTCGAGGCCTATGGCTACACCTTC. This sequence encodes CSVEDVRGLEAYGYTF. Full variable domain (outside the CDR3, taken from reference TRBV29-1 and TRBJ1-2): SAVISQKPSRDICQRGTSLTIQCQVDSQVTMMFWYRQQPGQSLTLIATANQGSEATYESGFVIDKFPISRPNLTFSTLTVSNMSPEDSSIYLCSVEDVRGLEAYGYTFGSGTRLTVV.

The J gene is TRBJ1-2, the V gene TRBV6-5; TRBD1 might be the D (5 bases). Germline-derived CDR1 and CDR2 are MNHEY and SVGAGI. V was trimmed by 5 bases and J by 8 bases, leaving 18 bases between them. This CDR3 region has 14 residues. The CDR3 DNA is TGTGCCAGCAGTCAAGGGGTTGCGGCGTGGGGCTACACCTTC. Encoded protein: CASSQGVAAWGYTF.

This chain links TRBV29-1 with TRBJ2-1; D is perhaps TRBD1 (5 bases). CDR3 size: 13 residues. V lost 7 bases to trimming and J lost 4 bases, with 14 bases between them. Germline V lookup: CDR1 SQVTM, CDR2 ANQGSEA. This CDR3 reads CSAAGHEYNEQFF. As DNA, the CDR3 is TGCAGCGCCGCCGGACACGAATACAATGAGCAGTTCTTC.